These T cell receptor beta chains were read from a single sample in a study of blood T cells in healthy people across ages. TCRdb itself ran the 5' RACE reads through MiXCR, one entry per CDR3 protein. The sample shows 980,000 or so distinct CDR3 sequences, 40% to 60% of them seen only once. The sample comprised blood. The receptors were gathered from a man between 25 and 39 years old in good health. Each CDR3 is given without its conserved first and last residue. A D gene is named only where the DNA matches it firmly. Size is stated for part of the rows, as once, few or many counts, or as a class when the clone is expanded.

V gene: TRBV3-1
D gene: .
clone size: .
CDR3 protein: ASSQPTGVANEKLF

V gene: TRBV20-1
D gene: .
clone size: .
CDR3 protein: SARDGRGTLDTQY

V gene: TRBV11-2
D gene: .
clone size: .
CDR3 protein: ASSFRPGNEKLF

V gene: TRBV2
D gene: TRBD2
clone size: few
CDR3 protein: ASSLTSGDQEF

V gene: TRBV29-1
D gene: .
clone size: .
CDR3 protein: SVVGVTEAF

V gene: TRBV30
D gene: TRBD1
clone size: .
CDR3 protein: ASTGQRYEQY

V gene: TRBV6-6
D gene: .
clone size: few
CDR3 protein: ASISSSFNEQF

V gene: TRBV25-1
D gene: .
clone size: .
CDR3 protein: ASSDPGREQHGYT

V gene: TRBV5-4
D gene: .
clone size: .
CDR3 protein: ASSLETGTLDGYT

V gene: TRBV14
D gene: .
clone size: few
CDR3 protein: ASRTRRGYEQY

V gene: TRBV12-3/TRBV12-4
D gene: TRBD2
clone size: few
CDR3 protein: ASSLYRGSGGPQYNEQF

V gene: TRBV4-2
D gene: .
clone size: .
CDR3 protein: ASSRERVGANSPLH

V gene: TRBV3-1
D gene: .
clone size: many
CDR3 protein: ASSQGGITPQH

V gene: TRBV7-7
D gene: TRBD2
clone size: few
CDR3 protein: ASSPGGTSQETQY

V gene: TRBV6-1
D gene: TRBD1
clone size: .
CDR3 protein: ASSEARTGSYEQY

V gene: TRBV9
D gene: .
clone size: .
CDR3 protein: ASSVAPGIYPEQY

V gene: TRBV6-2/TRBV6-3
D gene: .
clone size: few
CDR3 protein: ASSSGPDSYNEQF

V gene: TRBV7-9
D gene: TRBD2
clone size: .
CDR3 protein: ATAGVYTEQF

V gene: TRBV10-3
D gene: TRBD1
clone size: few
CDR3 protein: AISGDRDTQY

V gene: TRBV29-1
D gene: .
clone size: few
CDR3 protein: SVAWVDNEQF

V gene: TRBV3-1
D gene: .
clone size: .
CDR3 protein: ASSHTSGSYNEQY

V gene: TRBV4-2
D gene: TRBD1
clone size: .
CDR3 protein: ASSIDRGVFQPQH

V gene: TRBV6-2/TRBV6-3
D gene: TRBD1
clone size: few
CDR3 protein: ASSPPGQGSEQY

V gene: TRBV12-3/TRBV12-4
D gene: TRBD1
clone size: .
CDR3 protein: ASSYTGDSNQPQH

V gene: TRBV5-1
D gene: TRBD1
clone size: once
CDR3 protein: ASSFGTEPNQPQH

V gene: TRBV4-2
D gene: .
clone size: few
CDR3 protein: ASSPHGQLSYNEQF

V gene: TRBV7-2
D gene: .
clone size: .
CDR3 protein: ASSLQSGSTDTQY

V gene: TRBV12-3/TRBV12-4
D gene: .
clone size: .
CDR3 protein: ANGIGRTEQY

V gene: TRBV18
D gene: TRBD1
clone size: few
CDR3 protein: ASSLTGTGTFQETQY

V gene: TRBV4-1
D gene: .
clone size: .
CDR3 protein: ASSPPPGTQY

V gene: TRBV4-1
D gene: TRBD2
clone size: few
CDR3 protein: ASSQTAGGPYNEQF

V gene: TRBV9
D gene: TRBD1
clone size: few
CDR3 protein: ASSGRQGSTEAF

V gene: TRBV3-1
D gene: .
clone size: many
CDR3 protein: ASSQETQY

V gene: TRBV5-1
D gene: .
clone size: few
CDR3 protein: ASSLGERDYEQY

V gene: TRBV9
D gene: .
clone size: .
CDR3 protein: ASSVEIDYNEQF

V gene: TRBV7-9
D gene: .
clone size: few
CDR3 protein: ASSLIVDNAPEQY

V gene: TRBV28
D gene: TRBD1
clone size: .
CDR3 protein: ASKRQGANTGELF

V gene: TRBV3-1
D gene: .
clone size: .
CDR3 protein: ASSQGTTGADTQY

V gene: TRBV12-3/TRBV12-4
D gene: TRBD1
clone size: .
CDR3 protein: ASSPTTGGLH

V gene: TRBV20-1
D gene: TRBD1
clone size: .
CDR3 protein: SASGDRVQETQY

V gene: TRBV3-1
D gene: .
clone size: few
CDR3 protein: ASSPSGPETQY

V gene: TRBV6-5
D gene: TRBD2
clone size: .
CDR3 protein: ASSTGLAGGRDTQY

V gene: TRBV27
D gene: .
clone size: .
CDR3 protein: ASRSQLYGYT

V gene: TRBV7-3
D gene: TRBD1
clone size: once
CDR3 protein: ASSQRGQGLPDTQY

V gene: TRBV7-2
D gene: .
clone size: .
CDR3 protein: ASRAPGTHTGNEQF

V gene: TRBV12-3/TRBV12-4
D gene: TRBD2
clone size: .
CDR3 protein: ASSLGGLAVGELF

V gene: TRBV27
D gene: .
clone size: .
CDR3 protein: ASSYRVPDTQY

V gene: TRBV20-1
D gene: TRBD2
clone size: .
CDR3 protein: RARVRSGRLQKSTDTQY

V gene: TRBV6-5
D gene: TRBD1
clone size: .
CDR3 protein: ATQGAGYT

V gene: TRBV5-1
D gene: TRBD1
clone size: .
CDR3 protein: ASSLGDRAPDTQY